Each of the 28 T cell receptor beta chains below was sequenced from the same sample in a study of T cells in Graves' hyperthyroidism and ophthalmopathy. TCR beta CDR3 regions were amplified from RNA. In the first-round RT-PCR of the TCR CDR3, the HTBI primer set was used. TCRdb reprocessed the multiplex PCR reads via MiXCR and lists one record per CDR3 protein. The table has around 340,000 distinct CDR3 sequences, about 15% seen once. The sequencing sample was made of blood. These receptors originate from a woman aged 25 to 45 with Graves' hyperthyroidism that later progressed to Graves' ophthalmopathy.

The CDR3 protein is CASSVGGRGLGTEAFF. In nucleotides, the CDR3 is TGTGCCAGCAGCGTAGGAGGCAGGGGACTGGGGACTGAAGCTTTCTTT. This sequence joins TRBV9 and TRBJ1-1, with D possibly TRBD1 on 6 matching bases. CDR1 is SGDLS, CDR2 YYNGEE, per germline. The V and J ends lost 0 bases and 5 bases respectively, with 17 bases between them. CDR3 length: 16 amino acids.

This clonotype showed up just a few times. The V gene is TRBV7-2, the J gene TRBJ2-7; 7 nucleotides align to TRBD2. With 1 base clipped from V and 3 bases from J, the junction kept 9 bases outside the gene matches. The CDR3 covers 16 residues. The germline CDR1 and CDR2 sequences are SGHTA and FQGNSA. CDR3 nucleotides: TGTGCCAGCAGCTTAGGGTCTAGCGGCGGCTACTACGAGCAGTACTTC. This translates into CASSLGSSGGYYEQYF.

The chain links TRBV20-1 to TRBJ2-1; TRBD2 agrees at 10 bases. CDR3 length equals 15 residues. The germline gives CDR1 DFQATT, CDR2 SNEGSKA (reference sequence). V was clipped by 3 bases and J by 2 bases; unmatched bases: 4. The CDR3 DNA reads TGCAGTGCTAGGCCGGGACTAGCGACCTACAATGAGCAGTTCTTC. This sequence encodes CSARPGLATYNEQFF.

The rearrangement links TRBV12-5 to TRBJ2-3; 14 bases are shared with TRBD2. The CDR3 spans 17 residues. Germline CDR1 and CDR2: LGHNT and FRNRAP. Losses at the gene ends were 4 bases for V and 2 bases for J; bases not matched to a gene: 5. CDR3 in DNA: TGTGCTAGTGGTTCGGGGACTAGCGGGGGATACACAGATACGCAGTATTTT. It codes for CASGSGTSGGYTDTQYF.

This chain connects TRBV30 to TRBJ1-1; D remains unclear. The CDR3 consists of 12 residues. Germline loops: CDR1 GTSNPN, CDR2 SVGIG (reference sequence). V dropped 6 bases and J dropped 3 bases, with 11 bases sitting between them. CDR3 bases: TGTGCCTGTTACAGCCCCTACACTGAAGCTTTCTTT. It yields the protein CACYSPYTEAFF. The complete variable domain, with remaining parts taken from reference TRBV30 and TRBJ1-1, reads SQTIHQWPATLVQPVGSPLSLECTVEGTSNPNLYWYRQAAGRGLQLLFYSVGIGQISSEVPQNLSASRPQDRQFILSSKKLLLSDSGFYLCACYSPYTEAFFGQGTRLTVV.

Many counts were recorded for this clonotype. The rearrangement links TRBV20-1 to TRBJ1-4; weak D call: TRBD1 (6 bases). The CDR3 extends over 16 amino acids. Germline CDR1 and CDR2: DFQATT and SNEGSKA (reference sequence). V lost 1 base, J lost 6 bases, and 18 bases lay in between. CDR3 sequence: CSARAEGGASYEKLFF. For the CDR3, the DNA is TGCAGTGCTAGAGCCGAGGGGGGCGCATCTTATGAAAAACTGTTTTTT.

As for this clonotype: A much larger clone differs by one base, so this may be a read error. J is TRBJ1-6 and V is TRBV7-8; 8 bases map to TRBD1. This CDR3 comprises 19 residues. Germline CDR1 and CDR2: SGHVS and FQNEAQ. CDR3 in DNA: TGTGCCAGCAGCTCATTAGCCAGGACAGGGACTGGGTATAATTCACCCCTCCGCTTT. Protein product: CASSSLARTGTGYNSPLRF.

This clonotype was detected many times. This sequence joins TRBV6-2 or TRBV6-3 and TRBJ1-2; D remains ambiguous. The germline V gene encodes CDR1 MNHEY and CDR2 SVGEGT. Trimming took 0 bases from V and 5 from J, leaving 10 bases between them. The CDR3 covers 14 residues. The CDR3 DNA is TGTGCCAGCAGTTACTCGAAGGCAGGTTATGGCTACACCTTC. Protein product: CASSYSKAGYGYTF.

This clonotype was detected a few times. This chain uses TRBV11-2 with TRBJ2-3; D is perhaps TRBD1 (5 bases). V was cut by 6 bases and J by 2 bases, with 9 bases left in between. Germline CDR1 SGHAT, CDR2 FQNNGV. This CDR3 comprises 13 residues. The CDR3: CASSQGFTDTQYF. In DNA form, the CDR3 reads TGTGCCAGCAGTCAGGGATTCACAGATACGCAGTATTTT.

At least ten counts were recorded for this clonotype. The V gene is TRBV10-2, the J gene TRBJ2-7, with D perhaps TRBD1 (6 bases). The CDR3 runs to 13 residues. Trimming pared 4 bases from V and 2 bases from J, leaving 9 bases between. Germline loops: CDR1 WSHSY, CDR2 SAAADI. CDR3 sequence: CASSVDSTYEQYF. In DNA form, the CDR3 reads TGCGCCAGCAGTGTGGACAGTACCTACGAGCAGTACTTC.

This clonotype showed up many times. The DNA is omitted, as the CDR3 cannot be located on it reliably, and the CDR3 follows TCRdb's listing. The genes are TRBV11-2 and TRBJ2-2; the listed D gene, TRBD1, was not tested against the DNA. Germline assignment: CDR1 SGHAT and CDR2 FQNNGV. 15 amino acids form the CDR3, both terminal residues included. This CDR3 reads CASSSNQGVGGSCFF.

This clonotype was observed a few times. The rearrangement uses TRBV6-1 and TRBJ2-4; 8 bases are a match to TRBD1. V was pared by 8 bases and J by 1 base, with 4 bases of the junction left unmatched. The CDR3 is 14 residues long. The germline gives CDR1 MNHNS, CDR2 SASEGT. CDR3 nucleotide sequence: TGTGCCAGCGGTAGACAGGGGGCCAAAAACATTCAGTACTTC. Amino acid sequence: CASGRQGAKNIQYF.

This clonotype has a count of ten or more. The V call is TRBV28, the J call TRBJ2-3, with D perhaps matching TRBD2 (7 bases). Germline assignment: CDR1 MDHEN and CDR2 SYDVKM. This CDR3 spans 15 amino acids. With 5 bases removed from V and 1 base from J, the gap between germline ends came to 13 bases. The CDR3 DNA reads as TGTGCCAGCAGTCCACCCGGGGGGCGCACAGATACGCAGTATTTT. Its protein product is CASSPPGGRTDTQYF.

This clonotype came up many times. The CDR3 protein is CASRIQGALYSTDTQYF. DNA of the CDR3: TGTGCCAGCAGAATACAGGGGGCTCTATACTCCACAGATACGCAGTATTTT. The genes are TRBV27 and TRBJ2-3, with 9 bases aligning to TRBD1. V shed 6 bases and J 2 bases; nucleotides not matched to a gene: 12. The CDR3 runs 17 residues. The germline gives CDR1 MNHEY, CDR2 SMNVEV (reference sequence).

The V and J genes are TRBV28 and TRBJ1-2, with 7 bases fitting TRBD1. Germline CDR1 reads MDHEN; CDR2 reads SYDVKM. The trim removed 3 bases at V and 11 bases at J, leaving 15 bases unmatched. The CDR3 is 15 residues long. The chain's CDR3 is CASSFYVLDTGEYTF. CDR3 bases: TGTGCCAGCAGTTTTTACGTCCTTGACACAGGGGAGTACACCTTC.

This clonotype was seen at least ten times. The chain recombines TRBV2 with TRBJ2-1; 9 nucleotides match TRBD2. CDR1 and CDR2 from the germline V gene are SNHLY and FYNNEI. Trimming removed 10 bases from V and 4 bases from J; junction bases left unmatched: 5. The CDR3 totals 13 residues. The CDR3 nucleotides are TGTGCCACCAGACTAGCGGCATACAATGAGCAGTTCTTC. Translating gives CATRLAAYNEQFF. Supplemented by reference TRBV2 and TRBJ2-1, the full variable domain reads EPEVTQTPSHQVTQMGQEVILRCVPISNHLYFYWYRQILGQKVEFLVSFYNNEISEKSEIFDDQFSVERPDGSNFTLKIRSTKLEDSAMYFCATRLAAYNEQFFGPGTRLTVL.

This clonotype has ten or more counts. The chain joins TRBV28 to TRBJ1-2, with no clear D. Trimming cost V 4 bases and J 2 bases, with 8 bases left between them. In germline, CDR1 is MDHEN, CDR2 SYDVKM. This CDR3 spans 13 amino acids. The CDR3 loop reads CASSSGPNYGYTF. The CDR3 DNA is TGTGCCAGCAGTTCCGGGCCCAACTATGGCTACACCTTC.

CDR3 loop: CASSERGGTDTQYF. In DNA form, the CDR3 reads TGTGCCAGCAGTGAGCGGGGGGGCACAGATACGCAGTATTTT. V gene TRBV6-1 combines with J gene TRBJ2-3; 8 nucleotides agree with TRBD2. This CDR3 comprises 14 residues. In germline, CDR1 is MNHNS, CDR2 SASEGT. The ends lost 3 bases at V and 1 base at J; junction bases unmatched: 0.

This clonotype was observed many times. The chain combines TRBV28 with TRBJ2-7, with 11 bases that match TRBD2. The germline V gene has CDR1 MDHEN and CDR2 SYDVKM. This CDR3 has 15 amino acids. The V segment lost 5 bases and the J segment 5 bases; nucleotides outside the gene matches: 8. CDR3 sequence (DNA): TGTGCCAGCAGTGTAGCGGGAGGGCCCCACCACGAGCAGTACTTC. It translates to CASSVAGGPHHEQYF.

In this sample, this clonotype turned up many times. The V call is TRBV15, the J call TRBJ1-6; D perhaps matches TRBD1 (6 bases). Trimming removed 0 bases at V and 9 bases at J, with 12 bases between. Germline V gene lookup returns CDR1 LNHNV and CDR2 YYDKDF (reference sequence). CDR3 length: 15 residues. CDR3 amino acids: CATSREGQGTSPLHF. The CDR3, as DNA: TGTGCCACCAGCAGAGAGGGTCAGGGGACTTCACCCCTCCACTTT.

This rearrangement joins TRBV15 to TRBJ1-1, with D unresolved. Germline CDR1 is LNHNV and CDR2 is YYDKDF (reference sequence). This CDR3 contains 17 residues. V lost 3 bases to trimming and J lost 2 bases, with 19 bases between them. The CDR3 loop is CATSSPGEERFNTEAFF. CDR3 sequence (DNA): TGTGCCACCAGCAGCCCGGGAGAGGAGAGATTTAACACTGAAGCTTTCTTT.

This sequence joins TRBV7-9 and TRBJ1-1; no definite D call. Germline CDR1 SEHNR, CDR2 FQNEAQ (reference sequence). The V end lost 1 base, the J end lost 6 bases, and 12 bases lay between the germline ends. CDR3 length equals 14 residues. The CDR3 DNA sequence: TGTGCCAGCAGCTTAGGGTCAGAAAAATCTGAAGCTTTCTTT. This sequence encodes CASSLGSEKSEAFF.

This clonotype was counted only a few times. The junction differs from germline at one of its ends, possibly a read error. This rearrangement joins TRBV20-1 to TRBJ2-3, with TRBD1 matching 11 bases. Germline loops: CDR1 DFQATT, CDR2 SNEGSKA (reference sequence). This CDR3 is 15 amino acids long. The CDR3 nucleotides are TGCAGTGCTCGAGACGGACAGGGGGCATTAGATACGCAGTATTTT. This codes for CSARDGQGALDTQYF.

This clonotype came up a few times. The V call is TRBV20-1, the J call TRBJ2-1, with 14 bases lining up with TRBD2. The CDR3 covers 18 residues. CDR1 is DFQATT and CDR2 is SNEGSKA in the germline V gene (reference sequence). After removal of 5 bases from V and 7 bases from J, the junction contained 16 bases not matched to a gene. The CDR3 spells CSAGGQARLAGGRNEQFF. CDR3 in DNA: TGCAGTGCTGGCGGACAGGCCCGACTAGCGGGAGGGCGGAATGAGCAGTTCTTC.

There are many counts of this clonotype. The J gene is TRBJ1-5, the V gene TRBV29-1, with D possibly being TRBD1 (6 bases). Trimming left V 2 bases short and J 10 bases short, with 18 bases between. The CDR3 is 14 residues long. The germline CDR1 and CDR2 sequences are SQVTM and ANQGSEA. In DNA form, the CDR3 reads TGCAGCGTTGAATTCAGGGGCTGGACAACTCCCCAGCATTTT. Translating gives CSVEFRGWTTPQHF.

This clonotype was counted at least ten times. The rearrangement links TRBV29-1 to TRBJ2-1; 8 bases line up with TRBD2. Germline CDR1 is SQVTM and CDR2 is ANQGSEA. The CDR3 contains 15 residues. J was trimmed by 4 bases and V by 1 base; bases with no gene match: 6. In DNA, the CDR3 is TGCAGCGTTGAAGGGAGGAGCGGGAGATACAATGAGCAGTTCTTC. The encoded protein is CSVEGRSGRYNEQFF.

The gene calls are TRBV9 and TRBJ2-7; TRBD1 agrees at 10 bases. CDR1 SGDLS and CDR2 YYNGEE come from the germline V gene. Trimming cost V 7 bases and J 5 bases; bases outside gene matches: 9. The CDR3 totals 14 residues. The CDR3 sequence: CASGGGQGHDEQYF. The CDR3 DNA is TGTGCCAGCGGGGGGGGACAGGGGCACGACGAGCAGTACTTC.

At least ten counts were recorded for this clonotype. The V call is TRBV5-1, the J call TRBJ1-1; D remains ambiguous. V was clipped by 0 bases and J by 1 base, with 7 bases between them. Germline loops: CDR1 SGHRS, CDR2 YFSETQ. This CDR3 contains 14 residues. The CDR3 protein is CASSLVAENTEAFF. For the CDR3, the DNA is TGCGCCAGCAGCTTGGTTGCGGAGAACACTGAAGCTTTCTTT.